This T cell receptor beta chain was recovered during a study of blood T cell repertoires in COVID-19. With 8 bases clipped from V and 4 bases from J, the junction kept 4 bases outside the gene matches. Per the germline V gene, CDR1 is SNHLY and CDR2 is FYNNEI. This CDR3 comprises 14 residues. In the authors' methods: Estimated nucleated cell counts came from reference gene primer amplification. Assay used: immunoSEQ multiplex PCR; TCRdb lists only in-frame clones, some missing. That table supplies the V and J calls and clone size; D and trimming were determined from the DNA. The data show about 160,000 clones, about 80% seen once. Study members were between roughly 18 and 100 years old and lived in approximately 25 US regions. Assignment of participants to cohorts was predicated upon participant-reported clinical history. Donors of Cohort 3 who recovered were those that had two negative PCRs, clearance, or symptom resolution.

The receptor was isolated from a woman aged 55 to 70 who had recovered from COVID-19. The sequenced sample consisted of PBMCs or T cells enriched from blood (not recorded which). The genes are TRBV2 and TRBJ2-3; 12 nucleotides line up with TRBD1. CDR3 DNA: TGTGCCAGCGACCGGGACAGGGGGCCAGATACGCAGTATTTT. Its protein is CASDRDRGPDTQYF.